This T cell receptor beta chain came from a study of T cell repertoires in cytomegalovirus infection. General study results and limits: HLA-C-restricted CMV-specific TCR beta clonotypes prevailed in the ex vivo response. Public TCR beta family frequency separated CMV-and-HLA carriers, including in an independent cohort.

In TCRdb, the reads were re-called with MiXCR into one record per CDR3 protein. Of about 320,000 distinct CDR3 sequences listed, 9% to 9.5% are singletons. The CDR3 is 14 amino acids. V shed 5 bases and J shed 2 bases, with 10 bases lying between them. The sample holds many counts of this clonotype. What it recognizes is unknown. This TCR derives from a human donor in good health (CMV status not recorded). Some clones in this sample may be carry-over from other donors' samples. Sequencing was done on a sample of PBMCs. This chain connects TRBV12-3 or TRBV12-4 to TRBJ1-5; D not resolved. The CDR3 sequence: CASSPSRGNQPQHF. In nucleotides, the CDR3 is TGTGCCAGCAGTCCTAGTCGTGGCAATCAGCCCCAGCATTTT.